This entry features one TCR beta chain sequence. This sample was taken from a study of brain metastases from non-small cell lung cancer. Measured with immunoSEQ multiplex PCR; TCRdb has only the in-frame clones, and not every one. This sample has about a thousand clones, with over 70% found just once. V lost 5 bases, J lost 5 bases, and 15 bases stayed unmatched. CDR1 is MDHEN and CDR2 is SYDVKM in the germline V gene. The CDR3 has 16 amino acids. V usage is TRBV28 and J usage is TRBJ2-7; 7 bases align to TRBD1. The receptor was derived from a donor aged 40 or over with non-small cell lung cancer. The sequenced sample consisted of tumor-adjacent normal tissue. In nucleotides, the CDR3 is TGTGCCAGCAGTCCGGGACAGTCCACTTCAGGCCACGAGCAGTACTTC. Translation gives CASSPGQSTSGHEQYF.